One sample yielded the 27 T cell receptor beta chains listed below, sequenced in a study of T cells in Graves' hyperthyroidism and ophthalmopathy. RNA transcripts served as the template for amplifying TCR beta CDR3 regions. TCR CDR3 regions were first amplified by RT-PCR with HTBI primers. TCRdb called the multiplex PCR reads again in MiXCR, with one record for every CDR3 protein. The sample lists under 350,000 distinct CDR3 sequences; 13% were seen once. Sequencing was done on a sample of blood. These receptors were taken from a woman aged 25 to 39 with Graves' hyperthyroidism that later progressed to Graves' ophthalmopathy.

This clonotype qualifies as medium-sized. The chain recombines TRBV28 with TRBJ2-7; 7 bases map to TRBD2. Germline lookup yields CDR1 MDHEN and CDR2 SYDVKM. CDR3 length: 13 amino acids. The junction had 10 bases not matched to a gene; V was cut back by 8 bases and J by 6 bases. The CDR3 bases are TGTGCCAGCGGGGACTACGGTCGGGTCGAGCAGTACTTC. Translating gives CASGDYGRVEQYF. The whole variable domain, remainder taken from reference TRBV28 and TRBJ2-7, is DVKVTQSSRYLVKRTGEKVFLECVQDMDHENMFWYRQDPGLGLRLIYFSYDVKMKEKGDIPEGYSVSREKKERFSLILESASTNQTSMYLCASGDYGRVEQYFGPGTRLTVT.

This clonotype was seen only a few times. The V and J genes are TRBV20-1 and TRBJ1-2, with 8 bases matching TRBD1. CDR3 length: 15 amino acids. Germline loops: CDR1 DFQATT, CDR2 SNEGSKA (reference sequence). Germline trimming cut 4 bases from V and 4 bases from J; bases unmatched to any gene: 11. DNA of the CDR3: TGCAGTGCTACCCTCAGCGACAGGGGTGCCTATGGCTACACCTTC. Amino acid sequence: CSATLSDRGAYGYTF.

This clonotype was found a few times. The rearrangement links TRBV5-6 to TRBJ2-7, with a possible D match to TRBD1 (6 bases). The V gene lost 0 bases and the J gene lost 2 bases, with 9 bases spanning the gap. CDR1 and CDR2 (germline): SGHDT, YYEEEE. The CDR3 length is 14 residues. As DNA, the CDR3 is TGTGCCAGCAGCTTGGCGGGACATACCTACGAGCAGTACTTC. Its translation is CASSLAGHTYEQYF.

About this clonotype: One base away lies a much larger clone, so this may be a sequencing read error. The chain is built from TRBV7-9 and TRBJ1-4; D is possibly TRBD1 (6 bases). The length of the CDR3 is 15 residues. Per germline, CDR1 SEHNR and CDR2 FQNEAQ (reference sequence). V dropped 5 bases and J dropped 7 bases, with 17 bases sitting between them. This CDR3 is CASSPLKQGGEKLFF. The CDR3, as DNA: TGTGCCAGCAGCCCTCTCAAACAGGGAGGTGAAAAACTGTTTTTT.

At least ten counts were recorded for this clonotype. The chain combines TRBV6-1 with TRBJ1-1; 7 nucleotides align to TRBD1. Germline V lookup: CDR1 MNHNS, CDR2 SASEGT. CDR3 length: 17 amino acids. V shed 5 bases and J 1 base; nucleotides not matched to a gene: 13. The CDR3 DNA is TGTGCCAGCAGTTTATCAATAACAGGGGCAACGAACACTGAAGCTTTCTTT. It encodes CASSLSITGATNTEAFF.

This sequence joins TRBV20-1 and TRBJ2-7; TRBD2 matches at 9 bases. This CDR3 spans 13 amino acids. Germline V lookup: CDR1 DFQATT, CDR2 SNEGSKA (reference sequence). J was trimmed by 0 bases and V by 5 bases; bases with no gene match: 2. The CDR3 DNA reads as TGCAGTGCTGGGGGACTAGCCTCCTACGAGCAGTACTTC. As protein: CSAGGLASYEQYF.

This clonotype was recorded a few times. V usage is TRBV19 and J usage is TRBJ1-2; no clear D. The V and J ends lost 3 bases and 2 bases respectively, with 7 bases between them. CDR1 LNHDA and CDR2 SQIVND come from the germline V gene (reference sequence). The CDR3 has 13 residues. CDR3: CASSMAGNYGYTF. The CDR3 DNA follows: TGTGCCAGTAGTATGGCGGGGAACTATGGCTACACCTTC.

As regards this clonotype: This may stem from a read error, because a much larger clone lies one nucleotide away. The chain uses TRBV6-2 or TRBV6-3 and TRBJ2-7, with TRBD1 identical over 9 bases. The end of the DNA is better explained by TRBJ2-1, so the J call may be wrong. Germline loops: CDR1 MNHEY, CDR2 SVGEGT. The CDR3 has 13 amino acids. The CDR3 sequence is CASGDRVSYEQFF. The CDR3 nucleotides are TGTGCCAGCGGGGACAGGGTTAGCTACGAGCAGTTCTTC.

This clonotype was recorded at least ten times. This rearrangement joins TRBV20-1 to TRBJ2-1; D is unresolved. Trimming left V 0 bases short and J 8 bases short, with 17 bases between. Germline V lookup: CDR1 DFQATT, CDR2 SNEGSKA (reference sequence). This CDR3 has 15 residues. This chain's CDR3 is CSARDQAYQRHEQFF. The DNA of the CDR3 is TGCAGTGCTAGAGATCAGGCCTACCAGCGCCATGAGCAGTTCTTC.

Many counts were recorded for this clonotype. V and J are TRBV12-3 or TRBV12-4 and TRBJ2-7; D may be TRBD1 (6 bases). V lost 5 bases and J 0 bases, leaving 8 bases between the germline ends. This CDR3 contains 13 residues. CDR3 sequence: CASSRTDSYEQYF. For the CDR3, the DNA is TGTGCCAGCAGTCGGACAGACTCCTACGAGCAGTACTTC.

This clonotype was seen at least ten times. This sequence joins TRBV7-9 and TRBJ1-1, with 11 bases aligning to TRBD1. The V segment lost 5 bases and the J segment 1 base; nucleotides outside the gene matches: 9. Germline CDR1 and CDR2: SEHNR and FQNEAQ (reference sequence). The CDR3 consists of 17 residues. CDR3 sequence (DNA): TGTGCCAGCAGCACCCTGGGGGACAGGGGGGCGAACACTGAAGCTTTCTTT. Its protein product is CASSTLGDRGANTEAFF.

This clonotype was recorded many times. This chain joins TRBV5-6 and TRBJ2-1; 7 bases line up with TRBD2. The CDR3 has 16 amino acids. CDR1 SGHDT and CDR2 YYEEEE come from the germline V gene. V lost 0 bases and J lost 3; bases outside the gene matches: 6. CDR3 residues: CASSLAGGTLYNEQFF. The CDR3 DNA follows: TGTGCCAGCAGCTTGGCGGGAGGAACCCTCTACAATGAGCAGTTCTTC.

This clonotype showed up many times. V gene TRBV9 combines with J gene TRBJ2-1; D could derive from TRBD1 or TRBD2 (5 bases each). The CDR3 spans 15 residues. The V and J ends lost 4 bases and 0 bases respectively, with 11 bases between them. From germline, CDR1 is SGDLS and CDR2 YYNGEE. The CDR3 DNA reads TGTGCCAGCAGCTGGGACGGAAGCTCCTACAATGAGCAGTTCTTC. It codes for CASSWDGSSYNEQFF.

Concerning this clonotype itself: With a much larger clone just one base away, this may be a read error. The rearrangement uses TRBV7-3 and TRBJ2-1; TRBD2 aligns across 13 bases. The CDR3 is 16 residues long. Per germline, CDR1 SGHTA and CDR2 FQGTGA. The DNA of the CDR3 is TGTGCCAGCAGCCCTCATACTAGCGGGAGGGCCAATGAGCAGCTCTTC. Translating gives CASSPHTSGRANEQLF.

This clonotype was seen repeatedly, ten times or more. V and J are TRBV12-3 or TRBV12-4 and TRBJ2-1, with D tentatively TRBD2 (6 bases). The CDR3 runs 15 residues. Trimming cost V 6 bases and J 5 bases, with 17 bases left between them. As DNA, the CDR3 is TGTGCCAGCAGCTATAGGGGCGGGAACGACAATGAGCAGTTCTTC. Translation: CASSYRGGNDNEQFF.

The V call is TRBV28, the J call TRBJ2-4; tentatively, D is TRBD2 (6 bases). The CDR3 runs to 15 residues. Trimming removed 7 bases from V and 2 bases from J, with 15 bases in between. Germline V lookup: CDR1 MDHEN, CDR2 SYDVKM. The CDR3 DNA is TGTGCCAGCAACTCTACGGGACTCTCCAAAAACATTCAGTACTTC. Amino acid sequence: CASNSTGLSKNIQYF.

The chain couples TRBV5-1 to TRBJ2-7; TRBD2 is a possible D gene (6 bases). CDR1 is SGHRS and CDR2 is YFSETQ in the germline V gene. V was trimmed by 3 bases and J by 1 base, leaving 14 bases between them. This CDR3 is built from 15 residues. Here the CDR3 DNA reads TGCGCCAGCAGCTACACCGGGACTGGATCCTACGAGCAGTACTTC. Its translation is CASSYTGTGSYEQYF. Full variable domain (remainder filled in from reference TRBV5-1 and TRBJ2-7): KAGVTQTPRYLIKTRGQQVTLSCSPISGHRSVSWYQQTPGQGLQFLFEYFSETQRNKGNFPGRFSGRQFSNSRSEMNVSTLELGDSALYLCASSYTGTGSYEQYFGPGTRLTVT.

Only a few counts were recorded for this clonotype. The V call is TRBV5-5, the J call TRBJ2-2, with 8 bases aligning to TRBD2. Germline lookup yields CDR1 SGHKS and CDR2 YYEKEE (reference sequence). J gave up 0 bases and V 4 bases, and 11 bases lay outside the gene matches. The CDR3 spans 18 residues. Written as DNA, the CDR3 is TGTGCCAGCAGCGACCGACTAGCGTTTTTAGCGAACACCGGGGAGCTGTTTTTT. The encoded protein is CASSDRLAFLANTGELFF.

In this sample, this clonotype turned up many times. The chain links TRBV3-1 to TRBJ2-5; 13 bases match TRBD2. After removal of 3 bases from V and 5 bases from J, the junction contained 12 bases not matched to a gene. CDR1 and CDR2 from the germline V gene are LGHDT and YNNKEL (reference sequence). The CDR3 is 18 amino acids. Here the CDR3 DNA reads TGTGCCAGCAGCCAGCGGGGACTAGCGGGACCTAGACGGGAGACCCAGTACTTC. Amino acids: CASSQRGLAGPRRETQYF.

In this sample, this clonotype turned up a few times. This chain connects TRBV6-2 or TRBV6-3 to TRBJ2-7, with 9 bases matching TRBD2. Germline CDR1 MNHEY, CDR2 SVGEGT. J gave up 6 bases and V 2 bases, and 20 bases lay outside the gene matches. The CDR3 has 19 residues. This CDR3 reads CASSYEGGSGSVMIGEQYF. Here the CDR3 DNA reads TGTGCCAGCAGTTACGAGGGTGGTAGCGGGAGTGTAATGATTGGCGAGCAGTACTTC.

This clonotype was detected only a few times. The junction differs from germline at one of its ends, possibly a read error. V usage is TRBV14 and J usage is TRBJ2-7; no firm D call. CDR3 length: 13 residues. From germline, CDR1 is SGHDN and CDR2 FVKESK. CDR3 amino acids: CASSPTRSYGQYF. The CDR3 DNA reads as TGTGCCAGCAGCCCGACTCGCTCCTACGGGCAGTACTTC.

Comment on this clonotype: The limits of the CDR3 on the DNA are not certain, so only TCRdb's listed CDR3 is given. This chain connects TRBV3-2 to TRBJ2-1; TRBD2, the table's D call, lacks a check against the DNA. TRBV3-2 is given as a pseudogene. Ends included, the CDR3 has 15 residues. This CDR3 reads CASSQDWGGGNEQFF.

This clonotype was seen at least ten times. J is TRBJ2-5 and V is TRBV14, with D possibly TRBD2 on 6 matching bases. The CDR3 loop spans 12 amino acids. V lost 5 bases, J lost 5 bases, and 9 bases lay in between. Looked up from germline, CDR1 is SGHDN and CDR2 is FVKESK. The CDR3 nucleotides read TGTGCCAGCAGCTCTAGCGCCGAGACCCAGTACTTC. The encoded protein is CASSSSAETQYF.

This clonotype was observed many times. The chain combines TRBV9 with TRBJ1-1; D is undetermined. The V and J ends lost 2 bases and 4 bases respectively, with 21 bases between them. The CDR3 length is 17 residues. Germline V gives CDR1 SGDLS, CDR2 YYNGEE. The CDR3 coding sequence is TGTGCCAGCAGCGTTCACGAGGGAGTGTCATTGAGCACTGAAGCTTTCTTT. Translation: CASSVHEGVSLSTEAFF.

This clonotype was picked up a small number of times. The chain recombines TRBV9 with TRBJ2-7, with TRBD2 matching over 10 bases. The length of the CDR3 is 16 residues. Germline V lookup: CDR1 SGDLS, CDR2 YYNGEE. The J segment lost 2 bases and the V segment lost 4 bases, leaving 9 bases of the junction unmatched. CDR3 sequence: CASSPVGAGGPYEQYF. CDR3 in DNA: TGTGCCAGCAGCCCCGTGGGAGCGGGAGGGCCCTACGAGCAGTACTTC.

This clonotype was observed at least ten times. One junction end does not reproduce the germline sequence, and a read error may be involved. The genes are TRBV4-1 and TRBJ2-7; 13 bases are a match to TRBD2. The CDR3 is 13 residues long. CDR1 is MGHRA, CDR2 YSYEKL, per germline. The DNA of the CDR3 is TGCGCCAGCAGCCAAGGAGGACTAGCGGGAGTGCACTTC. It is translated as CASSQGGLAGVHF.

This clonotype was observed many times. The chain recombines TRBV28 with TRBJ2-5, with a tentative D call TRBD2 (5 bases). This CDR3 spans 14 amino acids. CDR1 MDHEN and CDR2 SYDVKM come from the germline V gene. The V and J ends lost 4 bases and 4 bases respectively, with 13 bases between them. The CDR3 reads CASSSLERRETQYF. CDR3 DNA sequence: TGTGCCAGCAGTTCACTAGAAAGAAGAGAGACCCAGTACTTC.